This entry is about one T cell receptor beta chain. This sample is part of a study of blood T cell repertoires in COVID-19. As for the study in general: Collection of acute and convalescent COVID-19 samples took place in the United States, Italy and Spain. In each case, the material was cDNA or gDNA derived from T cells, B-cell-depleted T cells, or PBMCs.

In the study's own analysis: The authors estimated nucleated cell counts from reference gene primer amplification. The table came from immunoSEQ multiplex PCR; TCRdb's copy has only in-frame clones and leaves some out. V, J and clone size derive from that table, while D and trimming were established from the DNA sequence. The repertoire has roughly 150,000 clones, over 70% of them found once; the top ten carry roughly 0.52%. This CDR3 contains 18 residues. Germline assignment: CDR1 SGHTA and CDR2 FQGTGA. Trimming pared 5 bases from V and 3 bases from J, leaving 24 bases between. The V call is TRBV7-3, the J call TRBJ2-3; TRBD1 is a possible D gene (5 bases). The source of this sequence is a man aged 55 to 70 with acute or convalescent COVID-19. Specimen: peripheral blood. The CDR3 DNA reads as TGTGCCAGCAGCCAAGCCCCCTGGGGCCCCAGGGCGACAGATACGCAGTATTTT. It specifies CASSQAPWGPRATDTQYF.